Presented here are 2 T cell receptor beta chains from one specimen sequenced in a study of cytomegalovirus exposure and HLA in healthy donors. PCR was performed using 60 Vbeta and 13 Jbeta primers. The protocol was immunoSEQ multiplex PCR, while the TCRdb copy is restricted to in-frame clones and leaves out a portion. The sample holds about 120,000 clones, roughly 82% seen once. Sample: PBMCs. Receptors originate from a human donor in good health.

The J gene is TRBJ2-3, the V gene TRBV6-1, with 7 bases aligning to TRBD2. The CDR3 runs to 16 residues. CDR1 MNHNS and CDR2 SASEGT come from the germline V gene. V was clipped by 2 bases and J by 6 bases; unmatched bases: 11. In DNA, the CDR3 is TGTGCCAGCAGTGAAAATTGGGGCGGGAGTGGTGATACGCAGTATTTT. Translating it yields CASSENWGGSGDTQYF.

The chain combines TRBV7-2 with TRBJ1-2; perhaps TRBD1 as D (6 bases). Trimming stripped 6 bases from V and 7 bases from J, with 15 bases between. CDR3 length equals 13 residues. The germline CDR1 and CDR2 sequences are SGHTA and FQGNSA. CDR3 sequence (DNA): TGTGCCAGCAGACAACAGGGAATTGGTGGCTACACCTTC. This gives the protein CASRQQGIGGYTF.